This TCR beta chain came from a study of blood T cell repertoires in COVID-19. About the research overall: Samples representing acute and convalescent COVID-19 were sourced from the United States, Italy and Spain. T cells, B-cell-depleted T cells, or PBMCs provided the cDNA or gDNA that served as material.

Enrollment of patients from Seattle took place during active infection, with longitudinal follow-up. In the original analysis: Reference gene primer amplification gave nucleated cell count estimates. Some clones are missing from TCRdb's copy, which holds only in-frame ones; the method was immunoSEQ multiplex PCR. That table is the source of V, J and clone size, and D and trimming were worked out from the DNA. This sample has about 99,000 clones, with around 81% found just once. The source material was peripheral blood. The receptor's source is a man older than 75 with COVID-19, enrolled during active disease.

CDR3 in amino acids: CASSPPGFEKLFF. DNA for the CDR3: TGTGCCAGCAGCCCTCCAGGGTTTGAAAAACTGTTTTTT. The chain combines TRBV7-9 with TRBJ1-4; the D gene is possibly TRBD1 (5 bases). Germline V CDR1 and CDR2: SEHNR, FQNEAQ (reference sequence). The CDR3 runs 13 residues. Trimming took off 5 bases at V and 7 bases at J, with 11 bases between the two ends.